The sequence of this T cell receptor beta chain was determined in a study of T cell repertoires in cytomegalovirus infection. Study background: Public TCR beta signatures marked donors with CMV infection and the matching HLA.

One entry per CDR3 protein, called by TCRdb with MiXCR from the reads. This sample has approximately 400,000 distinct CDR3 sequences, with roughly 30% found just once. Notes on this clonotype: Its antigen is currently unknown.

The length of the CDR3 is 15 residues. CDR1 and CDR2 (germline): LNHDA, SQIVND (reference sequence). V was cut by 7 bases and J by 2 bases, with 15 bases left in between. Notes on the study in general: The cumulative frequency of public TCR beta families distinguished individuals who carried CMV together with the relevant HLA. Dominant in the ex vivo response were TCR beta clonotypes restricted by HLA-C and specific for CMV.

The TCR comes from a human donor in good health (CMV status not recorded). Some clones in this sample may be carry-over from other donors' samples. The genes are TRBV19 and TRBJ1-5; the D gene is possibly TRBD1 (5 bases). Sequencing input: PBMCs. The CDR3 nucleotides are TGTGCCAGTATTAATTTTGGCAGGGGCAATCAGCCCCAGCATTTT. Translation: CASINFGRGNQPQHF.